What follows describes a single T cell receptor beta chain. These data belong to a study of blood T cell repertoires in COVID-19. Study-wide context: Donors in the United States, Italy and Spain gave samples during acute or convalescent COVID-19. The analysed material was cDNA or gDNA that came from T cells, B-cell-depleted T cells, or PBMCs.

This CDR3 region has 13 residues. Germline CDR1 reads MDHEN; CDR2 reads SYDVKM. V shed 1 base and J shed 6 bases, with 6 bases lying between them. The authors' processing: For nucleated cells, counts were estimated from reference gene primer amplification. Using immunoSEQ multiplex PCR, the repertoire was profiled, and TCRdb retains in-frame clones only, with some absent. V and J calls plus clone size are reproduced from that table; the DNA served to infer D and trimming. The sample comprises tens of thousands of clones, over 90% of which are singletons, and roughly 4.5% rests with the top ten. This clonotype originated in a man aged 50 to 60 with active COVID-19. The material sequenced was peripheral blood. The chain has TRBV28 and TRBJ2-2; no definite D call. In DNA, the CDR3 is TGTGCCAGCAGTTTATATTTCGCCGGGGAGCTGTTTTTT. This translates into CASSLYFAGELFF. The whole variable domain, remainder taken from reference TRBV28 and TRBJ2-2, is DVKVTQSSRYLVKRTGEKVFLECVQDMDHENMFWYRQDPGLGLRLIYFSYDVKMKEKGDIPEGYSVSREKKERFSLILESASTNQTSMYLCASSLYFAGELFFGEGSRLTVL.